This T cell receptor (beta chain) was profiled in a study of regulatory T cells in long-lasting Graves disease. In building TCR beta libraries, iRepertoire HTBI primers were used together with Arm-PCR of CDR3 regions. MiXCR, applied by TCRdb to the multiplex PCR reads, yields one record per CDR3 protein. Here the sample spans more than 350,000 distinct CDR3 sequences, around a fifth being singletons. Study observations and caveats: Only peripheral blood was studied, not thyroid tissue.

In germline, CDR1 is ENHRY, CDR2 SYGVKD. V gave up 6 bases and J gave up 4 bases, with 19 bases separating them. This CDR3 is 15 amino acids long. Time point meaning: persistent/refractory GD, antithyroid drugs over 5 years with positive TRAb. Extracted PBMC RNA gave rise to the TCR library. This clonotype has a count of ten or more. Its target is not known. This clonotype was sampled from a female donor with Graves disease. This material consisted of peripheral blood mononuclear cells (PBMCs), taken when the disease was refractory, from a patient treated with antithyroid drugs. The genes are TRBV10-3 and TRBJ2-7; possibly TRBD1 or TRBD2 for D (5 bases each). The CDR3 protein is CAISAGAGWVYEQYF. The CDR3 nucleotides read TGTGCCATCAGCGCCGGGGCAGGGTGGGTTTACGAGCAGTACTTC.